The 3 T cell receptor beta chains presented below share a single source sample, sequenced in a study of blood T cell repertoires in COVID-19. Using immunoSEQ multiplex PCR, the repertoire was profiled, and TCRdb retains in-frame clones only, with some absent. This sample has 200,000 to 250,000 clones, with more than 80% found just once. Source material: peripheral blood. These receptors originate from a woman in her twenties or thirties with COVID-19, enrolled during active disease.

The gene calls are TRBV4-3 and TRBJ2-1; 9 nucleotides agree with TRBD2. Germline-derived CDR1 and CDR2 are LGHNA and YSLEER. The CDR3 contains 18 residues. The V and J ends lost 0 bases and 9 bases, in that order; junction bases with no gene match: 15. The CDR3 DNA reads as TGCGCCAGCAGCCAAGACAGGGGAGGCGGGAGGGCGCGGGGTGAGCAGTTCTTC. It translates to CASSQDRGGGRARGEQFF.

The chain combines TRBV21-1 with TRBJ2-3; the table's D call TRBD2 went unverified against the DNA. TRBV21-1 is classified as a pseudogene. The CDR3 extends over 18 amino acids. The DNA for the CDR3 is TGTGCCAGCAGCAAAATAGCTAGCGGGGATCCTCAGGCAGATACGCAGTATTTT. Translation: CASSKIASGDPQADTQYF.

The chain recombines TRBV5-6 with TRBJ1-3, with a possible D match to TRBD1 (5 bases). The V end lost 1 base, the J end lost 1 base, and 6 bases lay between the germline ends. Germline V CDR1 and CDR2: SGHDT, YYEEEE. This CDR3 is built from 14 residues. CDR3 residues: CASSLSGSGNTIYF. The DNA of the CDR3 is TGTGCCAGCAGCTTGTCAGGGTCTGGAAACACCATATATTTT.